The next 31 T cell receptor beta chains were all read from a single sample in a study of T cells after yellow fever vaccination. TCRdb re-derived calls from the 5' RACE reads in MiXCR, one entry per CDR3 protein. The sample includes 500,000 to 650,000 distinct CDR3 sequences, 9% to 15% of them seen just once. The sequenced sample was PBMCs, obtained on the day of the yellow fever booster vaccination. The source is a man aged 25 to 40 who received the YFV17D yellow fever vaccine.

Ten or more counts support this clonotype. V usage is TRBV3-1 and J usage is TRBJ2-7; 14 bases fit TRBD2. With 3 bases clipped from V and 5 bases from J, the junction kept 12 bases outside the gene matches. Germline-derived CDR1 and CDR2 are LGHDT and YNNKEL (reference sequence). CDR3 length equals 18 residues. CDR3 sequence: CASSHPTGTSGSAHEQYF. For the CDR3, the DNA is TGTGCCAGCAGCCACCCAACCGGGACTAGCGGGAGCGCCCACGAGCAGTACTTC.

This clonotype was counted at least ten times. The chain has TRBV7-2 and TRBJ2-3, with D possibly being TRBD2 (5 bases). The CDR3 length is 13 residues. Germline V gives CDR1 SGHTA, CDR2 FQGNSA. V lost 3 bases and J lost 5, with 9 bases in between. The CDR3 protein is CASSLSGGDTQYF. DNA for the CDR3: TGTGCCAGCAGCTTGAGCGGAGGAGATACGCAGTATTTT.

The sample holds a few counts of this clonotype. The V call is TRBV7-9, the J call TRBJ1-2, with D unresolved. Germline CDR1 reads SEHNR; CDR2 reads FQNEAQ (reference sequence). Trimming removed 5 bases at V and 4 bases at J, with 11 bases between. The CDR3 runs to 13 residues. CDR3 coding DNA: TGTGCCAGCAGCCCCCCGACGGTCTATGGCTACACCTTC. This sequence encodes CASSPPTVYGYTF.

This chain links TRBV20-1 with TRBJ2-1, with 8 bases identical to TRBD2. Germline assignment: CDR1 DFQATT and CDR2 SNEGSKA (reference sequence). V trimming: 3 bases; J trimming: 1 base; junction bases outside the gene matches: 14. The CDR3 consists of 18 residues. The CDR3 region is CSASPQAGAIDSYNEQFF. In nucleotides, the CDR3 is TGCAGTGCTAGCCCCCAAGCGGGAGCTATTGATTCCTACAATGAGCAGTTCTTC.

This clonotype was detected only a few times. The chain joins TRBV7-2 to TRBJ2-1, with TRBD2 identical over 11 bases. The V gene end was trimmed by 2 bases and the J gene end by 8 bases; junction bases not matched to a gene: 5. Germline CDR1 SGHTA, CDR2 FQGNSA. The length of the CDR3 is 15 residues. CDR3 sequence: CASSLLSGRVDEQFF. The CDR3, as DNA: TGTGCCAGCAGCTTACTTAGCGGGAGGGTCGATGAGCAGTTCTTC.

The V call is TRBV7-9, the J call TRBJ2-1, with D possibly TRBD2 on 6 matching bases. This CDR3 has 15 amino acids. Germline values: CDR1 SEHNR, CDR2 FQNEAQ (reference sequence). V lost 2 bases, J lost 2 bases, and 10 bases lay in between. The CDR3 DNA reads as TGTGCCAGCAGCTTACCGGGAGCTACCTACAATGAGCAGTTCTTC. The encoded protein is CASSLPGATYNEQFF. Supplemented by reference TRBV7-9 and TRBJ2-1, the full variable domain reads DTGVSQNPRHKITKRGQNVTFRCDPISEHNRLYWYRQTLGQGPEFLTYFQNEAQLEKSRLLSDRFSAERPKGSFSTLEIQRTEQGDSAMYLCASSLPGATYNEQFFGPGTRLTVL.

This clonotype occurred a few times. V gene TRBV18 combines with J gene TRBJ2-2; D is possibly TRBD1 or TRBD2 (6 bases each). The germline CDR1 and CDR2 sequences are KGHSH and LQKENI. V was clipped by 4 bases and J by 0 bases, with 12 bases between them. The CDR3 length is 16 residues. CDR3 nucleotide sequence: TGTGCCAGCTCACAGGGGGGACTGACGAACACCGGGGAGCTGTTTTTT. This gives the protein CASSQGGLTNTGELFF. The full variable domain, with the rest looked up from reference TRBV18 and TRBJ2-2, is NAGVMQNPRHLVRRRGQEARLRCSPMKGHSHVYWYRQLPEEGLKFMVYLQKENIIDESGMPKERFSAEFPKEGPSILRIQQVVRGDSAAYFCASSQGGLTNTGELFFGEGSRLTVL.

This sequence joins TRBV6-5 and TRBJ2-3; TRBD1 agrees at 7 bases. The CDR3 runs 17 residues. Germline assignment: CDR1 MNHEY and CDR2 SVGAGI. J lost 1 base, V lost 0 bases, and 7 bases had no gene match. In nucleotides, the CDR3 is TGTGCCAGCAGTTACTCGGGTACAGGGGTTGGCACAGATACGCAGTATTTT. Translation gives CASSYSGTGVGTDTQYF.

This clonotype has just a few counts. The chain employs TRBV27 and TRBJ2-3; TRBD2 is a possible D gene (6 bases). CDR3 length: 15 residues. V was trimmed by 3 bases and J by 1 base, leaving 11 bases between them. From germline, CDR1 is MNHEY and CDR2 SMNVEV (reference sequence). CDR3: CASSLEGRGTDTQYF. CDR3 in DNA: TGTGCCAGCAGTTTGGAGGGCCGCGGCACAGATACGCAGTATTTT.

V usage is TRBV6-2 or TRBV6-3 and J usage is TRBJ1-5; D ambiguous. The CDR3 has 12 amino acids. V lost 0 bases and J lost 12, with 9 bases in between. Germline CDR1 is MNHEY and CDR2 is SVGEGT. CDR3 in amino acids: CASSYSTAHQHF. CDR3 in DNA: TGTGCCAGCAGTTACTCGACCGCTCACCAGCATTTT.

The sample holds many counts of this clonotype. J is TRBJ1-5 and V is TRBV6-1; D is unresolved. CDR3 length equals 13 residues. The V and J ends lost 6 bases and 5 bases respectively, with 11 bases between them. CDR1 MNHNS and CDR2 SASEGT come from the germline V gene. CDR3 sequence (DNA): TGTGCCAGCAGCCTCTTTTTCGATCAGCCCCAGCATTTT. This encodes CASSLFFDQPQHF.

V gene TRBV7-2 combines with J gene TRBJ2-1; the D is unclear. Germline V gene data show CDR1 as SGHTA and CDR2 as FQGNSA. This CDR3 is 20 amino acids long. V was shortened by 0 bases and J by 1 base, with 22 bases between the two germline ends. The CDR3 nucleotides read TGTGCCAGCAGCTTAGCTCCCCTAGAAGTAACGGTTAAGTCCTACAATGAGCAGTTCTTC. Amino acids: CASSLAPLEVTVKSYNEQFF.

The CDR3 sequence is CSTSSGAYEQYF. CDR3 DNA: TGCAGTACCTCTAGCGGAGCTTACGAGCAGTACTTC. The chain uses TRBV20-1 and TRBJ2-7; 7 bases line up with TRBD2. The CDR3 extends over 12 amino acids. The V and J ends lost 8 bases and 4 bases, in that order; junction bases with no gene match: 8. Germline V gene lookup returns CDR1 DFQATT and CDR2 SNEGSKA (reference sequence).

With regard to this clonotype: Sequence at one end of the junction differs from germline and may be a read error. The chain uses TRBV20-1 and TRBJ1-5, with TRBD1 matching 12 bases. The CDR3 loop spans 16 amino acids. The germline gives CDR1 DFQATT, CDR2 SNEGSKA (reference sequence). CDR3 region: CCAPGQGAFGNQPQHF. The CDR3, as DNA: TGCTGTGCGCCGGGACAGGGGGCTTTTGGCAATCAGCCCCAGCATTTT.

This clonotype was recorded a few times. A read error may produce the germline difference seen at one junction end. The genes are TRBV7-8 and TRBJ2-7; D may match TRBD1 or TRBD2 (5 bases each). The CDR3 contains 13 residues. Germline CDR1 is SGHVS and CDR2 is FQNEAQ. Here the CDR3 DNA reads TGTGCCAGCAGCTTTGGGACGGATTACGAGCGGTACTTC. Its protein product is CASSFGTDYERYF.

This clonotype has more than one count but fewer than ten. The germline gene is not matched at one end of the junction; a read error may be the cause. V and J are TRBV2 and TRBJ2-3; no clear D. From germline, CDR1 is SNHLY and CDR2 FYNNEI. The CDR3 totals 11 residues. The CDR3 nucleotides read TGTGCCAGCAGTGAGGCCGCTACGATGGACTTT. Its protein is CASSEAATMDF. Supplemented by reference TRBV2 and TRBJ2-3, the full variable domain reads EPEVTQTPSHQVTQMGQEVILRCVPISNHLYFYWYRQILGQKVEFLVSFYNNEISEKSEIFDDQFSVERPDGSNFTLKIRSTKLEDSAMYFCASSEAATMDFGPGTRLTVL.

DNA of the CDR3: TGCAGTGCTAGAGCGACAGCAAACGGGGAAAAACTGTTTTTT. Its protein product is CSARATANGEKLFF. This chain connects TRBV20-1 to TRBJ1-4, with D tentatively TRBD1 (5 bases). The CDR3 loop spans 14 amino acids. Per the germline V gene, CDR1 is DFQATT and CDR2 is SNEGSKA (reference sequence). V was clipped by 1 base and J by 8 bases, with 14 bases between them.

CDR3 bases: TGCAGTGCTAGAGATATGGGGTATGAGCAGTTCTTC. Protein sequence: CSARDMGYEQFF. V usage is TRBV20-1 and J usage is TRBJ2-1; D gene unclear. V dropped 0 bases and J dropped 8 bases, with 8 bases sitting between them. Germline V lookup: CDR1 DFQATT, CDR2 SNEGSKA (reference sequence). This CDR3 contains 12 residues.

This clonotype has ten or more counts. The rearrangement joins TRBV9 to TRBJ2-3, with D perhaps given as TRBD1 or TRBD2 (6 bases each). Germline CDR1 and CDR2: SGDLS and YYNGEE. The V gene lost 5 bases and the J gene lost 0 bases, with 22 bases spanning the gap. This CDR3 is 18 amino acids long. The CDR3 is CASSHTSGAGKSTDTQYF. For the CDR3, the DNA is TGTGCCAGCAGTCACACTTCGGGGGCCGGGAAGAGCACAGATACGCAGTATTTT. The whole variable domain, filled in from reference TRBV9 and TRBJ2-3, reads DSGVTQTPKHLITATGQRVTLRCSPRSGDLSVYWYQQSLDQGLQFLIQYYNGEERAKGNILERFSAQQFPDLHSELNLSSLELGDSALYFCASSHTSGAGKSTDTQYFGPGTRLTVL.

This clonotype occurred a few times. The V and J genes are TRBV7-9 and TRBJ1-6; D is ambiguous. The CDR3 has 15 amino acids. Trimming removed 5 bases at V and 8 bases at J, with 16 bases between. Germline V gene sequence: CDR1 SEHNR, CDR2 FQNEAQ (reference sequence). The CDR3 DNA follows: TGTGCCAGCAGCGATGTCGGAGGTTTTCATTCACCCCTCCACTTT. This translates into CASSDVGGFHSPLHF.

This chain uses TRBV28 with TRBJ2-7, with D perhaps matching TRBD1 or TRBD2 (6 bases each). V dropped 7 bases and J dropped 4 bases, with 14 bases sitting between them. The CDR3 sequence is 13 residues long. The germline CDR1 and CDR2 sequences are MDHEN and SYDVKM. The CDR3 loop reads CASNVGGGYEQYF. Here the CDR3 DNA reads TGTGCCAGCAATGTGGGGGGCGGGTACGAGCAGTACTTC.

This clonotype has only a few counts. The rearrangement uses TRBV12-3 or TRBV12-4 and TRBJ2-7, with D possibly being TRBD2 (5 bases). The CDR3 loop spans 15 amino acids. The V and J ends lost 2 bases and 0 bases respectively, with 11 bases between them. CDR3 DNA: TGTGCCAGCAGTTTAATGGGAGCCAACTCCTACGAGCAGTACTTC. It specifies CASSLMGANSYEQYF.

This clonotype was detected a few times. V usage is TRBV6-5 and J usage is TRBJ2-3, with TRBD2 as a possible D gene (6 bases). Germline V CDR1 and CDR2: MNHEY, SVGAGI. V dropped 6 bases and J dropped 2 bases, with 12 bases sitting between them. The CDR3 contains 14 residues. This CDR3 reads CASRYSGNTDTQYF. The CDR3, as DNA: TGTGCCAGCAGATATAGCGGAAACACAGATACGCAGTATTTT.

This clonotype has only a few counts. The CDR3 bases are TGCAGTGCTTGGGTTAGCGGGAGTAGGAAGACAGATACGCAGTATTTT. This encodes CSAWVSGSRKTDTQYF. V and J are TRBV20-1 and TRBJ2-3; 9 positions agree with TRBD2. The junction had 12 bases not matched to a gene; V was cut back by 5 bases and J by 3 bases. The CDR3 totals 16 residues. Germline CDR1 and CDR2: DFQATT and SNEGSKA (reference sequence).

This chain joins TRBV7-2 and TRBJ2-6; no reliable D call. V lost 4 bases to trimming and J lost 4 bases, with 8 bases between them. CDR1 is SGHTA and CDR2 is FQGNSA in the germline V gene. The CDR3 is 14 residues long. CDR3 residues: CASSSGVGANVLTF. In nucleotides, the CDR3 is TGTGCCAGCAGCTCAGGAGTCGGGGCCAACGTCCTGACTTTC.

This chain joins TRBV29-1 and TRBJ2-5, with TRBD2 identical over 12 bases. The length of the CDR3 is 13 residues. The J segment lost 4 bases and the V segment lost 3 bases, leaving 0 bases of the junction unmatched. Germline CDR1 reads SQVTM; CDR2 reads ANQGSEA. This CDR3 reads CSVETSGRETQYF. CDR3 sequence (DNA): TGCAGCGTTGAGACTAGCGGGAGAGAGACCCAGTACTTC.

V usage is TRBV28 and J usage is TRBJ2-7; perhaps D is TRBD1 or TRBD2 (6 bases each). The CDR3 covers 13 residues. Germline V gene lookup returns CDR1 MDHEN and CDR2 SYDVKM. Trimming took 7 bases from V and 0 from J, leaving 10 bases between them. In DNA form, the CDR3 reads TGTGCCAGCACTCGGGGGCTCTCCTACGAGCAGTACTTC. It yields the protein CASTRGLSYEQYF.

The V gene is TRBV7-2, the J gene TRBJ2-7, with 9 bases that match TRBD1. V shed 5 bases, J shed 9 bases, and the junction held 11 bases outside the gene matches. The CDR3 is made up of 14 amino acids. Germline V gene lookup returns CDR1 SGHTA and CDR2 FQGNSA. Here the CDR3 reads CASSLPGQGVLQYF. The CDR3 DNA sequence: TGTGCCAGCAGCCTCCCGGGACAGGGTGTCTTGCAGTACTTC. The full variable domain, in which reference TRBV7-2 and TRBJ2-7 provide the parts outside the CDR3, is GAGVSQSPSNKVTEKGKDVELRCDPISGHTALYWYRQSLGQGLEFLIYFQGNSAPDKSGLPSDRFSAERTGGSVSTLTIQRTQQEDSAVYLCASSLPGQGVLQYFGPGTRLTVT.

This clonotype was recorded a few times. This sequence joins TRBV7-2 and TRBJ2-2, with D hard to call. Germline V gene sequence: CDR1 SGHTA, CDR2 FQGNSA. The CDR3 loop spans 15 amino acids. V was trimmed by 4 bases and J by 5 bases, leaving 14 bases between them. The CDR3 reads CASSYTKVKTGELFF. CDR3 bases: TGTGCCAGCAGCTACACGAAAGTAAAAACCGGGGAGCTGTTTTTT.

The chain recombines TRBV3-1 with TRBJ2-4, with D maybe TRBD2 (5 bases). The CDR3 covers 16 residues. Trimming removed 0 bases from V and 6 bases from J, with 15 bases in between. CDR1 LGHDT and CDR2 YNNKEL come from the germline V gene (reference sequence). The CDR3, as DNA: TGTGCCAGCAGCCAAGAAGCTGGTAGGAGGAGAAACATTCAGTACTTC. Protein product: CASSQEAGRRRNIQYF.

This chain links TRBV7-9 with TRBJ2-1, with 7 bases aligning to TRBD2. Germline values: CDR1 SEHNR, CDR2 FQNEAQ (reference sequence). Trimming took 8 bases from V and 3 from J; bases not matched to a gene: 10. This CDR3 is built from 15 residues. The CDR3: CASRRELGSYNEQFF. The DNA for the CDR3 is TGTGCCAGCCGGCGGGAGTTGGGAAGCTACAATGAGCAGTTCTTC.